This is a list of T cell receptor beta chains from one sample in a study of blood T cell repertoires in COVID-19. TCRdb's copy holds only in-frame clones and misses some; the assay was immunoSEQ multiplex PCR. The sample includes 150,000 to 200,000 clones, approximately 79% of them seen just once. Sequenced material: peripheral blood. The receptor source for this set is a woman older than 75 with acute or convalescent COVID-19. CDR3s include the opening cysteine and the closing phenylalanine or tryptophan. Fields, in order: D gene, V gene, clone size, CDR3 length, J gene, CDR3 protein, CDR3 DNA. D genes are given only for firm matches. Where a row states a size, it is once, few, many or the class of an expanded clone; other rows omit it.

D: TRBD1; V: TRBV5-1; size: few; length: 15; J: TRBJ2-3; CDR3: CASRAGGVRTDTQYF; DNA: TGCGCCAGCAGGGCAGGGGGAGTTCGCACAGATACGCAGTATTTT
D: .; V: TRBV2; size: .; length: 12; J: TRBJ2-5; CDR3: CASRTNGETQYF; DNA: TGTGCCAGCAGGACTAATGGCGAGACCCAGTACTTC
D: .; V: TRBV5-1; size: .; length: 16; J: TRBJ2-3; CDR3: CASRSGQPGSTDTQYF; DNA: TGCGCCAGCAGGTCCGGACAACCTGGGAGCACAGATACGCAGTATTTT
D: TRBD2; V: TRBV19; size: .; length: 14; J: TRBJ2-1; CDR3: CASHPGTSGRLQFF; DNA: TGTGCCAGCCACCCGGGGACTAGCGGGCGACTGCAGTTCTTC
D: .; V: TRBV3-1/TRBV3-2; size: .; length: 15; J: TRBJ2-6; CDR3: CASSQGLYGANVLTF; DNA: TGTGCCAGCAGCCAAGGACTCTATGGGGCCAACGTCCTGACTTTC
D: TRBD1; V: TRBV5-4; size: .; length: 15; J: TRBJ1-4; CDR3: CASSLGGQGSEKLFF; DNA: TGTGCCAGCAGCTTGGGGGGACAGGGTAGTGAAAAACTGTTTTTT
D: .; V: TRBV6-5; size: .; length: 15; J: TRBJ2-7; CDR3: CASSYAGAEPYEQYF; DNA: TGTGCCAGCAGTTACGCGGGGGCCGAGCCCTACGAGCAGTACTTC
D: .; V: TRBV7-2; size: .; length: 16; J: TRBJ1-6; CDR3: CASSSSGAGYNSPLHF; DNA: TGTGCCAGCAGCTCCTCAGGGGCTGGGTATAATTCACCCCTCCACTTT
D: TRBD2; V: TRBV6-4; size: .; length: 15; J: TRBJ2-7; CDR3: CASSYRTSGTNEQYF; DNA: TGTGCCAGCAGTTACCGGACTAGCGGGACCAACGAGCAGTACTTC
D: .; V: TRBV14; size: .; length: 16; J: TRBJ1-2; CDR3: CASSQESAGRNYGYTF; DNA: TGTGCCAGCAGCCAAGAGAGCGCGGGCAGGAACTATGGCTACACCTTC
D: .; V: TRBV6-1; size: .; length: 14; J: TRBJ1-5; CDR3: CASSESGGNQPQHF; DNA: TGTGCCAGCAGTGAATCCGGGGGCAATCAGCCCCAGCATTTT
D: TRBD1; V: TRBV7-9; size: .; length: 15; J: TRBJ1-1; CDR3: CASSRPTGMNTEAFF; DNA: TGTGCCAGCAGCCGACCGACAGGGATGAACACTGAAGCTTTCTTT
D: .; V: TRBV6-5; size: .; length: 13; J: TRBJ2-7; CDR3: CASSRQLSYEQYF; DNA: TGTGCCAGCTCGAGGCAGCTGTCCTACGAGCAGTACTTC
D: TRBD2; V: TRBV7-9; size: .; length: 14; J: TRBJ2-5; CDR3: CASSGGGLAETQYF; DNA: TGTGCCAGCAGCGGAGGGGGACTAGCGGAGACCCAGTACTTC
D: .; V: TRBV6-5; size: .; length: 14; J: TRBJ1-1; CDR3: CASSPRQGRTEAFF; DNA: TGTGCCAGCAGCCCCCGTCAGGGAAGGACTGAAGCTTTCTTT
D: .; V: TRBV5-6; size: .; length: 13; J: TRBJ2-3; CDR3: CASSRQSTDTQYF; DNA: TGTGCCAGCAGCCGTCAGAGCACAGATACGCAGTATTTT
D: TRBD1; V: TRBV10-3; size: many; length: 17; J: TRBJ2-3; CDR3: CATKRIGQGKRPDTQYF; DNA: TGTGCCACCAAACGTATAGGACAGGGGAAAAGGCCAGATACGCAGTATTTT
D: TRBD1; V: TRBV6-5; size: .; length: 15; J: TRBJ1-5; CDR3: CASSYQTGRIQPQHF; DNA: TGTGCCAGCAGCTATCAGACAGGGCGGATTCAGCCCCAGCATTTT
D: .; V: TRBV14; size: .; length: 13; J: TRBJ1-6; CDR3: CASSQGPNSPLHF; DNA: TGTGCCAGCAGCCAGGGGCCTAATTCACCCCTCCACTTT
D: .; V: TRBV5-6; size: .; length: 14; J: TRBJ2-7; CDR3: CASSPGLGTYEQYF; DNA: TGTGCCAGCAGTCCGGGATTGGGAACCTACGAGCAGTACTTC
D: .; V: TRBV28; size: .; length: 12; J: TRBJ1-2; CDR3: CASNEDNFGYTF; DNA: TGTGCCAGCAATGAGGACAATTTCGGCTACACCTTC
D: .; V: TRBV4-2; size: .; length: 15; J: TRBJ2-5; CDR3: CASSQGDWTQETQYF; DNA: TGTGCCAGCAGCCAAGGGGACTGGACCCAAGAGACCCAGTACTTC
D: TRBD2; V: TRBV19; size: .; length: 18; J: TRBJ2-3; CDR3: CASSMGGLAGASTDTQYF; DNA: TGTGCCAGTAGTATGGGAGGGCTAGCGGGAGCTAGCACAGATACGCAGTATTTT
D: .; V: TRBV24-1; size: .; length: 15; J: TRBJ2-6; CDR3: CATSDSGSGANVLTF; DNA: TGTGCCACCAGTGATTCCGGCTCTGGGGCCAACGTCCTGACTTTC
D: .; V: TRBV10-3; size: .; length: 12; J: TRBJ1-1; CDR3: CAILIPGTEAFF; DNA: TGTGCCATTCTAATACCGGGGACTGAAGCTTTCTTT
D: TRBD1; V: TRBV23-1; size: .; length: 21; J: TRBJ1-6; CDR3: CASSQAPSGQGVWSYNSPLHF; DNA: TGCGCCAGCAGTCAGGCCCCCTCCGGACAGGGTGTCTGGTCCTATAATTCACCCCTCCACTTT
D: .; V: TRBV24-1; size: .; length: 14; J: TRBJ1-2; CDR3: CATSDFTQNYGYTF; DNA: TGTGCCACCAGTGATTTTACACAGAACTATGGCTACACCTTC
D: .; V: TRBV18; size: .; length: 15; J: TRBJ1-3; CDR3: CASSPQVASGNTIYF; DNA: TGTGCCAGCTCACCACAGGTAGCCTCTGGAAACACCATATATTTT
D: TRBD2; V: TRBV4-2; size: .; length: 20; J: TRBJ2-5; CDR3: CASSPKVGTSGGLRQETQYF; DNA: TGTGCCAGCAGCCCCAAAGTAGGGACTAGCGGGGGCCTACGGCAGGAGACCCAGTACTTC
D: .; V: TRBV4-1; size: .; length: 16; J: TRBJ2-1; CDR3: CASSQDGRNSYNEQFF; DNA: TGCGCCAGCAGCCAAGACGGCAGGAACTCCTACAATGAGCAGTTCTTC
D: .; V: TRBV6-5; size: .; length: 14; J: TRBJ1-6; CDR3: CASRVTANNSPLHF; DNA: TGTGCCAGCAGGGTGACAGCAAATAATTCACCCCTCCACTTT
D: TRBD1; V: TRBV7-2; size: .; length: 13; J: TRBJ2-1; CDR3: CASSGTAYNEQFF; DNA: TGTGCCAGCAGCGGGACAGCCTACAATGAGCAGTTCTTC